Here is one TCR beta chain with its context. Its antigen is not known. TCRdb processed the reads anew with MiXCR; each CDR3 protein has one entry. The top ten hold roughly two fifths of the sample, which has a few hundred thousand distinct CDR3 sequences, roughly 43% seen once. The data derive from a study of T cell repertoires in cytomegalovirus infection. In the study overall: Recently identified HLA-C-restricted CMV epitopes and well-studied HLA-B-restricted CMV epitopes were used by the study. Both a matching HLA type and CMV infection were indicated by public TCR beta signatures. Study conclusions and caveats: Dominating the ex vivo response were HLA-C-restricted CMV-specific TCR beta clonotypes. Adding up the frequency of public TCR beta families identified people who carried CMV plus the relevant HLA.

Per the germline V gene, CDR1 is SGHTA and CDR2 is FQGNSA. The CDR3 covers 14 residues. V was pared by 5 bases and J by 3 bases, with 14 bases between. The chain carries TRBV7-2 and TRBJ2-7; tentative D call: TRBD2 (6 bases). The input for sequencing was cultured PBMCs, taken from culture after CMV antigen stimulation. The receptor was isolated from a human donor in good health (CMV status not recorded). Some clones in this sample may be carry-over from other donors' samples. The CDR3 loop is CASSDSGTGYEQYF. The CDR3 coding sequence is TGTGCCAGCAGCGATTCCGGGACTGGCTACGAGCAGTACTTC.